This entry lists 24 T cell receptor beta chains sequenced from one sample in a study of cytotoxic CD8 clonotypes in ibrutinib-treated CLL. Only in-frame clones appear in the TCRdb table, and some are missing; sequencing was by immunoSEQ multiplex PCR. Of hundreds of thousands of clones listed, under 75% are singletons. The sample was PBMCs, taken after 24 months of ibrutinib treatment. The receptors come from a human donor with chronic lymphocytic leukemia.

In DNA, the CDR3 is TGTGCCAGCAGTCCCCTTACAGAGGCTCAGCCCCAGCATTTT. This gives the protein CASSPLTEAQPQHF. This rearrangement joins TRBV27 to TRBJ1-5, with D unclear. V lost 5 bases to trimming and J lost 6 bases, with 14 bases between them. The CDR3 is made up of 14 amino acids. Germline CDR1 and CDR2: MNHEY and SMNVEV (reference sequence).

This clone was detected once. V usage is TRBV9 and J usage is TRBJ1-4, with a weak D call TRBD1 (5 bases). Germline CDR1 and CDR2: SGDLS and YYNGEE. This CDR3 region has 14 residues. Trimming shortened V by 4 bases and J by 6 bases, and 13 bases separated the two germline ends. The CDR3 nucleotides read TGTGCCAGCAGCCTCTCCGGGGGGTATGAAAAACTGTTTTTT. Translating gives CASSLSGGYEKLFF.

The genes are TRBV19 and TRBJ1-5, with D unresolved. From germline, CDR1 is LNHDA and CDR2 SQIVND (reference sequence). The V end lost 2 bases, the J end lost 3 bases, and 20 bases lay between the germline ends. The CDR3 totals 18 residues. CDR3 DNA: TGTGCCAGTAGTATAAGCCGGGCGACATTTAAATCCAATCAGCCCCAGCATTTT. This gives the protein CASSISRATFKSNQPQHF.

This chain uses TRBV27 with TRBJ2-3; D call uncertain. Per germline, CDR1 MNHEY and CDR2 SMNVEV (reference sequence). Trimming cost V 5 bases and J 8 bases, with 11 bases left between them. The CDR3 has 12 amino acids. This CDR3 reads CASSTERGTQYF. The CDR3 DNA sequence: TGTGCCAGCAGTACCGAACGAGGTACGCAGTATTTT.

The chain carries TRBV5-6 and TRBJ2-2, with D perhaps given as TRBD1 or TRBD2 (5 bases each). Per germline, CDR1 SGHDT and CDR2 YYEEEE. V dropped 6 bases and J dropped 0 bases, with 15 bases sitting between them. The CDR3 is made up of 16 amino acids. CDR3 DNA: TGTGCCAGCAACATTCCGGGGACCTCGAACACCGGGGAGCTGTTTTTT. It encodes CASNIPGTSNTGELFF.

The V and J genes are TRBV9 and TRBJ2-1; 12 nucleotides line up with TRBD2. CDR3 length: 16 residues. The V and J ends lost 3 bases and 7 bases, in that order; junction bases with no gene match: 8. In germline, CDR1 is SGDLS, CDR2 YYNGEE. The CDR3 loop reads CASSGSGTSGSNEQFF. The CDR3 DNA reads TGTGCCAGCAGCGGTTCCGGGACTAGCGGGTCTAATGAGCAGTTCTTC.

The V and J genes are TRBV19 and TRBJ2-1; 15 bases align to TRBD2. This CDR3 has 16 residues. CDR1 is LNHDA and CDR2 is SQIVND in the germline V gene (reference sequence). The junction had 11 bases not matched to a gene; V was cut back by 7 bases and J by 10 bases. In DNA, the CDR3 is TGTGCCAGTAATGCGGGACTAGCGGGAGGTACTGAAGAGCAGTTCTTC. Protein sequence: CASNAGLAGGTEEQFF.

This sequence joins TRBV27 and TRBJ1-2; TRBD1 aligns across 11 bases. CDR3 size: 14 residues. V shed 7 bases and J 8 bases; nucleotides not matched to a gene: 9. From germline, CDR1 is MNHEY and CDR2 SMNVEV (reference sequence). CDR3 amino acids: CASTHGQGAGGYTF. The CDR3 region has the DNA TGTGCCAGCACCCATGGACAGGGGGCGGGGGGCTACACCTTC.

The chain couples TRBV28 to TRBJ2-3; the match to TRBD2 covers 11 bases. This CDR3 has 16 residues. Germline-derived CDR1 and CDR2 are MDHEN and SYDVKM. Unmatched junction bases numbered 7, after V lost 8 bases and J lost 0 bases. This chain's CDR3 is CASASSGRSSTDTQYF. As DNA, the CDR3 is TGTGCCAGCGCCTCTAGCGGGAGGTCTAGCACAGATACGCAGTATTTT.

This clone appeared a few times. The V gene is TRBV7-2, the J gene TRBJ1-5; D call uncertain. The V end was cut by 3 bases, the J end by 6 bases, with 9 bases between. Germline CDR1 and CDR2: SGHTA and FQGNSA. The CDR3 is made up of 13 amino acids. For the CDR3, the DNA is TGTGCCAGCAGCTTCGAACCGATTCAGCCCCAGCATTTT. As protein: CASSFEPIQPQHF.

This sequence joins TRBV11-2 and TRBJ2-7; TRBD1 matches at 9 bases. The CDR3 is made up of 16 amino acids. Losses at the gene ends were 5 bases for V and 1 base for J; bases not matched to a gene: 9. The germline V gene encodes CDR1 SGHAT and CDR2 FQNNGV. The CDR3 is CASSPRDRVGSYEQYF. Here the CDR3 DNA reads TGTGCCAGCAGCCCACGGGACAGGGTAGGGTCCTACGAGCAGTACTTC.

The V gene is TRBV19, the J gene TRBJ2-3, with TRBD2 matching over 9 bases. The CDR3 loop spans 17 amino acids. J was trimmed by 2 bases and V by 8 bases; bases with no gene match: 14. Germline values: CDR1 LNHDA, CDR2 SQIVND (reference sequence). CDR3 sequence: CASRSGGRETHTDTQYF. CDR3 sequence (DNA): TGTGCCAGTCGGAGCGGCGGGAGGGAGACACACACAGATACGCAGTATTTT.

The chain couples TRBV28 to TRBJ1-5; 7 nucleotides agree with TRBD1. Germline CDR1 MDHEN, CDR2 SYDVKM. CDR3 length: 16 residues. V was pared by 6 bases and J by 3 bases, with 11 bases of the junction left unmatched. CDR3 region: CASRPDRVGSNQPQHF. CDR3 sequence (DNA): TGTGCCAGCAGGCCAGACAGGGTTGGGTCCAATCAGCCCCAGCATTTT.

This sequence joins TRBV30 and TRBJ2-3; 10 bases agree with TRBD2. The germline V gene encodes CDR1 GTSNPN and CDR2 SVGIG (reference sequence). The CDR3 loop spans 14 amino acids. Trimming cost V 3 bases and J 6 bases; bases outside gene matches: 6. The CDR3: CAWSLAGAPDTQYF. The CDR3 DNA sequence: TGTGCCTGGAGCCTAGCGGGGGCCCCGGATACGCAGTATTTT.

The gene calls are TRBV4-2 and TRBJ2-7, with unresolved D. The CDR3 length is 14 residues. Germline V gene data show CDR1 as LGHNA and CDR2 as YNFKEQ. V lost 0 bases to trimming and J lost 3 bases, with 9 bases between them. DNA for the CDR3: TGTGCCAGCAGCCAAGATAACTCGTACTACGAGCAGTACTTC. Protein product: CASSQDNSYYEQYF.

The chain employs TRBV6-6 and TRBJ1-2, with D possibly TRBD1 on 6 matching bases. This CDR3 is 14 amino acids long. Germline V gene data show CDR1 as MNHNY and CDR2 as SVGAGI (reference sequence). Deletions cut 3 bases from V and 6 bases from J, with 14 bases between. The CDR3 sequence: CASSYLQGRDGYTF. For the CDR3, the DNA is TGTGCCAGCAGTTATCTTCAGGGGCGAGATGGCTACACCTTC.

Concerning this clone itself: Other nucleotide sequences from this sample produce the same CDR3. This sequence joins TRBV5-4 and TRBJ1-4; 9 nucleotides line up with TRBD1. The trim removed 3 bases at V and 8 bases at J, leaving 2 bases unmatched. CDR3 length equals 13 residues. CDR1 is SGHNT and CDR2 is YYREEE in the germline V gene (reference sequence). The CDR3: CASSWTGEEKLFF. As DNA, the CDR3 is TGTGCCAGCAGCTGGACAGGGGAGGAAAAACTGTTTTTT.

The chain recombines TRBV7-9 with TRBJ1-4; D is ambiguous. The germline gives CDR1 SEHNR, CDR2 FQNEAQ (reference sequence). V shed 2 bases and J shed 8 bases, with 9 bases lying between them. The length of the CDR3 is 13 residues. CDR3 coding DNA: TGTGCCAGCAGCTTAAACGGTGCGGAAAAACTGTTTTTT. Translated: CASSLNGAEKLFF.

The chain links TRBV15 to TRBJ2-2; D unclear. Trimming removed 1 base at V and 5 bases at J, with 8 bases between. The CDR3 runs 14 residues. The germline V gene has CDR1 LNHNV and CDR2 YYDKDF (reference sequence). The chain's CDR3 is CATSRVLGTGELFF. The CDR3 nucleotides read TGTGCCACCAGCAGAGTGTTAGGGACCGGGGAGCTGTTTTTT.

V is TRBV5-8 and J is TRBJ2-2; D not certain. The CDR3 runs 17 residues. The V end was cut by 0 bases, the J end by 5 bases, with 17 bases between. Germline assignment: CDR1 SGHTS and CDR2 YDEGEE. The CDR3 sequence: CASSLGRWGRGTGELFF. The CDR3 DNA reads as TGTGCCAGCAGCTTGGGTCGTTGGGGAAGAGGAACCGGGGAGCTGTTTTTT.

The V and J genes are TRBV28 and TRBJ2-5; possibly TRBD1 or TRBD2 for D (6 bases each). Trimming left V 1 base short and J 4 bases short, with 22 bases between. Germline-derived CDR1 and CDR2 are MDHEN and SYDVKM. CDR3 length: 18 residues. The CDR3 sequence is CASSLYSGTRTAGETQYF. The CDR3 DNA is TGTGCCAGCAGTTTATATTCCGGGACTCGGACAGCGGGAGAGACCCAGTACTTC.

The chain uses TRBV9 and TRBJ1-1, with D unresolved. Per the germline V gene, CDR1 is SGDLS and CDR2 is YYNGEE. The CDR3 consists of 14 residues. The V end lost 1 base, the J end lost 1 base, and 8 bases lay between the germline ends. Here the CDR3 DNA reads TGTGCCAGCAGCGTAACCTCAGGGAACACTGAAGCTTTCTTT. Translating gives CASSVTSGNTEAFF. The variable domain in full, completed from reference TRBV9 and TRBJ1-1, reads DSGVTQTPKHLITATGQRVTLRCSPRSGDLSVYWYQQSLDQGLQFLIQYYNGEERAKGNILERFSAQQFPDLHSELNLSSLELGDSALYFCASSVTSGNTEAFFGQGTRLTVV.

The CDR3 loop is CASSPYISSYNEQFF. The CDR3 nucleotides are TGTGCCAGCTCACCTTACATAAGCTCCTACAATGAGCAGTTCTTC. The chain uses TRBV18 and TRBJ2-1; D gene ambiguous. Trimming removed 3 bases from V and 0 bases from J, with 9 bases in between. From germline, CDR1 is KGHSH and CDR2 LQKENI. This CDR3 is 15 amino acids long.

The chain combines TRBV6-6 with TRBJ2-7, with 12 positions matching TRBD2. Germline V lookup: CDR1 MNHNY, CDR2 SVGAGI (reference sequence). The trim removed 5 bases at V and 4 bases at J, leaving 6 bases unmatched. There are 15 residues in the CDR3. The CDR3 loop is CASSPGLAGRYEQYF. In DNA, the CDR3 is TGTGCCAGCAGTCCCGGACTAGCGGGACGTTACGAGCAGTACTTC.